The source of this TCR beta chain is a study of shared clonotypes between healthy human individuals. Terminally differentiated effector memory CD45RA+ cells were excluded by CCR7 positive selection of CD45RO-negative cells. Unmatched junction bases numbered 4, after V lost 3 bases and J lost 12 bases. CDR1 is SGHDT and CDR2 is YYEEEE in the germline V gene. The CDR3 consists of 12 residues. Using immunoSEQ multiplex PCR, the repertoire was profiled, and TCRdb retains in-frame clones only, with some absent. The profile shows roughly 2,000,000 clones, roughly 93% of them singletons. This TCR was sampled from a man between 18 and 35 years old in good health. Some clones in this sample may be carry-over from other donors' samples. What was sequenced was naive CD8+ T cells from PBMCs. The chain recombines TRBV5-6 with TRBJ2-1; 9 nucleotides agree with TRBD1. CDR3 in DNA: TGTGCCAGCAGCTGGGGACAGGGTTTGCAGTTCTTC. This encodes CASSWGQGLQFF.